This T cell receptor beta chain was sequenced for a study of shared T cell receptors in the human thymus. Measured with immunoSEQ multiplex PCR; TCRdb has only the in-frame clones, and not every one. The sample has about 400,000 clones; 85% to 95% are singletons. The CDR3 totals 13 residues. Germline-derived CDR1 and CDR2 are KGHSH and LQKENI. Trimming shortened V by 3 bases and J by 8 bases, and 11 bases separated the two germline ends. The V call is TRBV18, the J call TRBJ2-1; tentatively, D is TRBD2 (5 bases). Material for sequencing was thymocytes. The sequence was obtained from a human donor. The CDR3 region is CASSPARGYEQFF. CDR3 bases: TGTGCCAGCTCACCGGCTCGAGGGTATGAGCAGTTCTTC.